A selection of T cell receptor beta chains follows, all from one sample in a study of response to subunit inactivated influenza vaccine. In TCRdb, the RT-PCR reads were re-called with MiXCR into one record per CDR3 protein. Of about 520,000 distinct CDR3 sequences listed, approximately 7.8% were seen once; the top ten hold around 14%. The starting material was PBMCs from blood, obtained roughly 24 months after vaccination. The receptors were gathered from a man between 50 and 69 years old who received an inactivated influenza vaccine. Each CDR3 is given with its conserved first and last residue. D genes are given only for firm matches. Clone size is not always given. Where it is, it says once, few, many or a class for expanded clones.

>TRBJ2-7|TRBV6-5|few|NA
TGTGCCAGCAGTTACCGTAGGAGCTCCTACGAGCAGTACTTC
CASSYRRSSYEQYF
>TRBJ2-7|TRBV6-1|many|TRBD1
TGTGCCAGCAGTCCTGGGACAGGGTCGGTCTCCTACGAGCAGTACTTC
CASSPGTGSVSYEQYF
>TRBJ2-3|TRBV5-1|few|TRBD1
TGCGCCAGCAGCAAGGGGACAGGGGGTGATACGCAGTATTTT
CASSKGTGGDTQYF
>TRBJ2-2|TRBV7-8|NA|TRBD1
TGTGCCAGCAGCTTACTACAGGACAGGGGAGACGGGGAGCTGTTTTTT
CASSLLQDRGDGELFF
>TRBJ1-2|TRBV5-5|NA|TRBD1
TGTGCCAGCAGTGCCGGGACAGTGAGTAACTATGGCTACACCTTC
CASSAGTVSNYGYTF
>TRBJ2-7|TRBV13|many|TRBD1
TGTGCCAGCAGCTCGGGGGGACAGGGGGCCCTCTACGAGCAGTACTTC
CASSSGGQGALYEQYF
>TRBJ2-3|TRBV24-1|many|NA
TGTGCCACCAGTGATTTGACCACAAGCAAGCAGTATTTT
CATSDLTTSKQYF
>TRBJ1-2|TRBV4-1|many|NA
TGCGCCAGCAGCCAGATGATGGGCGGCCCACGCTATGGCTACACCTTC
CASSQMMGGPRYGYTF
>TRBJ1-4|TRBV4-3|NA|NA
TGCGCCAGCAGCCAAGGGCTGGGCGGGGGGAATGAAAAACTGTTTTTT
CASSQGLGGGNEKLFF
>TRBJ2-1|TRBV7-7|many|NA
TGTGCCAGCAGCTTAGCTCACGGTTACAATGAGCAGTTCTTC
CASSLAHGYNEQFF
>TRBJ2-7|TRBV12-3/TRBV12-4|NA|TRBD1
TGTGCCAGCAGTTCCTGGACAGGGTCCTACGAGCAGTACTTC
CASSSWTGSYEQYF
>TRBJ1-5|TRBV7-2|few|NA
TGTGCCAGCAGACCCATGGAAGGGAACAATCAGCCCCAGCATTTT
CASRPMEGNNQPQHF
>TRBJ2-3|TRBV6-5|few|TRBD2
TGTGCCAGCAGTTTCACTAGCGGGAGGGGTTTCATGCAGTATTTT
CASSFTSGRGFMQYF
>TRBJ1-1|TRBV3-1|NA|NA
TGTGCCAGCAGACCGGGACAGAACACTGAAGCTTTCTTT
CASRPGQNTEAFF
>TRBJ1-2|TRBV12-3/TRBV12-4|NA|TRBD1
TGTGCCAGCAGCTCCAGACAGGGAGGAAACTATGGCTACACCTTC
CASSSRQGGNYGYTF
>TRBJ1-4|TRBV19|few|NA
TGTGCCAGTAGCAAATCGGGCCCTACTCCCGGAAAACTGTTTTTT
CASSKSGPTPGKLFF
>TRBJ1-5|TRBV28|many|NA
TGTGCCAGCACTATAGGGTTTTATAGCAATCAGCCCCAGCATTTT
CASTIGFYSNQPQHF
>TRBJ2-1|TRBV11-2|NA|TRBD1
TGTGCCAGCAGCTACGGACAGGGATCCTACAATGAGCAGTTCTTC
CASSYGQGSYNEQFF
>TRBJ2-3|TRBV30|NA|NA
TGTGCCTGGAGAGGCCTGGGGGGCGCGGAAGATACGCAGTATTTT
CAWRGLGGAEDTQYF
>TRBJ2-3|TRBV11-3|few|TRBD2
TGTGCCAGCAGCGCCGGGACTAGCGGGAGGGCAGATACGCAGTATTTT
CASSAGTSGRADTQYF
>TRBJ2-5|TRBV7-6|many|TRBD2
TGTGCCAGCAGCACTGGGACTACCCAAGAGACCCAGTACTTC
CASSTGTTQETQYF
>TRBJ1-2|TRBV20-1|NA|NA
TGCAGTGCTAGAGATAGGCCAGCCGGCGGCTACACCTTC
CSARDRPAGGYTF
>TRBJ2-2|TRBV7-2|many|NA
TGTGCCAGCAGCTTTAACGGCGGGGAGCTGTTTTTT
CASSFNGGELFF
>TRBJ2-5|TRBV6-5|few|NA
TGTGCCAGCAGTTACGGGGGGCGAGGAGGGACCCAGTACTTC
CASSYGGRGGTQYF
>TRBJ2-7|TRBV12-3/TRBV12-4|NA|NA
TGTGCCAGCAGTGCTAGGGGGGACTTCGTCTACGAGCAGTACTTC
CASSARGDFVYEQYF
>TRBJ1-2|TRBV3-1|few|TRBD1
TGTGCCAGCAGCCATCTAGACAGGGGTGAAGGCTACACCTTC
CASSHLDRGEGYTF
>TRBJ2-6|TRBV15|NA|NA
TGTGCCACCAGCAGAGATACGTCGGGCGCCGGGGCCAACGTCCTGACTTTC
CATSRDTSGAGANVLTF
>TRBJ2-1|TRBV11-2|NA|TRBD2
TGTGCCAGCAGACGGGGACTAGCGGGAGTCGTTTCCTACAATGAGCAGTTCTTC
CASRRGLAGVVSYNEQFF
>TRBJ1-1|TRBV18|many|NA
TGTGCCAGCTCACCTTTCAAGGGGGAAGCTTTCTTT
CASSPFKGEAFF
>TRBJ2-7|TRBV20-1|many|TRBD2
TGCAGTGCTAGAGATTCTAGCGGGATGAGGTACGAGCAGTACTTC
CSARDSSGMRYEQYF
>TRBJ1-1|TRBV6-1|few|TRBD1
TGTGCCAGCAGGCACAGGGGTTCGAACACTGAAGCTTTCTTT
CASRHRGSNTEAFF
>TRBJ2-3|TRBV29-1|few|NA
TGCAGCGCCGTGCAGATTACGCAGTATTTT
CSAVQITQYF
>TRBJ2-2|TRBV29-1|few|NA
TGCAGCGTTCTGCGGAATGCGAACACCGGGGAGCTGTTTTTT
CSVLRNANTGELFF
>TRBJ2-3|TRBV4-2|few|TRBD2
TGTGCCAGCAGCCAATTTGATCGACTAGCGAATTATAGCACAGATACGCAGTATTTT
CASSQFDRLANYSTDTQYF
>TRBJ2-7|TRBV4-2|many|NA
TGTGCCAGCAGCCAAGATCTGGGATCATCTTTCTCCTACGAGCAGTACTTC
CASSQDLGSSFSYEQYF
>TRBJ2-1|TRBV9|many|NA
TGTGCCAGCAGTCTAGTTTCCTTCAATGAGCAGTTCTTC
CASSLVSFNEQFF
>TRBJ2-5|TRBV5-1|NA|NA
TGCGCCAGCAGCTTGCGCGGGACAGCACAAGAGACCCAGTACTTC
CASSLRGTAQETQYF
>TRBJ2-1|TRBV9|many|TRBD1
TGTGCCAGCAGCGCAGGACAGGGGGTCTACAATGAGCAGTTCTTC
CASSAGQGVYNEQFF
>TRBJ2-1|TRBV12-3/TRBV12-4|many|NA
TGTGCCAGCAGTTTAATCGAGCCCTTAGGGAATGAGCAGTTCTTC
CASSLIEPLGNEQFF
>TRBJ2-6|TRBV21-1|few|NA
TGTGCCAGCAGCAAAGTGGTCCCGGACAGGCCCTCTGGGGCCAACGTCCTGACTTTC
CASSKVVPDRPSGANVLTF
>TRBJ1-4|TRBV7-8|NA|NA
TGTGCCAGCAGCTTAGCAGGGACTTCAACTAATGAAAAACTGTTTTTT
CASSLAGTSTNEKLFF
>TRBJ2-7|TRBV5-1|NA|NA
TGCGCCAGCAGCTTGGGACGTAGCGGAAACTACGAGCAGTACTTC
CASSLGRSGNYEQYF
>TRBJ2-3|TRBV7-8|few|NA
TGTGCCAGCAGCCCCACTAGGGGGGGTTTCACAGATACGCAGTATTTT
CASSPTRGGFTDTQYF
>TRBJ2-7|TRBV6-5|many|NA
TGTGCCAGCAGTTACTCGAATCCGGCCTACGAGCAGTACTTC
CASSYSNPAYEQYF
>TRBJ2-3|TRBV20-1|few|TRBD2
TGCAGTGCTAGAGCACTAGCGATTAGGGGCGATACGCAGTATTTT
CSARALAIRGDTQYF
>TRBJ2-3|TRBV12-3/TRBV12-4|NA|NA
TGTTCCACGCGCGGCGGGGGCACAGATACGCAGTATTTT
CSTRGGGTDTQYF